What follows are 18 T cell receptor beta chains derived from one specimen sequenced in a study of tumor and adjacent non-tumor tissue in lung cancer. The template was RNA from unsorted bulk tissue. A modified ARM-PCR protocol with three rounds of nested PCR amplified TCRbeta. TCRdb ran MiXCR on the multiplex PCR reads and lists one entry per CDR3 protein. There are about 93,000 distinct CDR3 sequences in the sample; approximately 57% occur only once, and roughly 15% lies in the top ten. The material sequenced was lung tumor tissue. These receptors all come from a man in his sixties or seventies with non-small cell lung cancer.

Regarding this clonotype: Germline is not matched at one junction end, which may reflect a read error. The chain uses TRBV4-2 and TRBJ2-1; D is tentatively TRBD1 or TRBD2 (6 bases each). CDR1 and CDR2 from the germline V gene are LGHNA and YNFKEQ. This CDR3 has 15 amino acids. The DNA for the CDR3 is TGTGTCAGCAGCCAAGGGGGGCTCACCTACAATAAGCAGTTCTTC. Its protein product is CVSSQGGLTYNKQFF.

V is TRBV6-6 and J is TRBJ2-5, with 12 bases fitting TRBD2. The junction had 3 bases not matched to a gene; V was cut back by 7 bases and J by 3 bases. The CDR3 runs to 14 residues. Germline CDR1 reads MNHNY; CDR2 reads SVGAGI (reference sequence). DNA of the CDR3: TGTGCCAGCACTCGGACTAGCGGGAAAGAGACCCAGTACTTC. It yields the protein CASTRTSGKETQYF.

Remarks on this clonotype: Just one base apart from a much larger clone, this may be a read error. The rearrangement joins TRBV4-1 to TRBJ2-4; TRBD2 matches 8 bases. Germline V CDR1 and CDR2: MGHRA, YSYEKL. This CDR3 has 18 residues. The CDR3 sequence is CASSQESSAGGTKDIQYF. Written as DNA, the CDR3 is TGCGCCAGCAGCCAAGAAAGTTCCGCGGGAGGAACCAAAGACATTCAGTACTTC.

This clonotype was picked up a small number of times. A much larger clone is a single base away; this may be a read error. This rearrangement joins TRBV12-3 or TRBV12-4 to TRBJ2-5; D assignment may be TRBD1 or TRBD2 (5 bases each). CDR3 size: 14 residues. The V end lost 5 bases, the J end lost 3 bases, and 13 bases lay between the germline ends. The CDR3 is CASSPGRGEETQYF. The CDR3 DNA sequence: TGTGCCAGCAGTCCCGGACGGGGCGAAGAGACCCAGTACTTC.

In this sample, this clonotype turned up a few times. The rearrangement uses TRBV6-1 and TRBJ2-3, with 10 bases aligning to TRBD1. The CDR3 is 17 residues long. The V gene's germline CDR1 is MNHNS and CDR2 SASEGT. V shed 2 bases, J shed 6 bases, and the junction held 11 bases outside the gene matches. The DNA of the CDR3 is TGTGCCAGCAGTGAATCAGACAGGGGGCCCTTTTGGGATACGCAGTATTTT. Its translation is CASSESDRGPFWDTQYF.

In its sample, this clonotype was seen a few times. This may be a read error, as it is one base from a much larger clone. The chain has TRBV6-1 and TRBJ2-1, with D possibly matching TRBD2 (6 bases). The CDR3 runs to 13 residues. V was shortened by 6 bases and J by 4 bases, with 10 bases between the two germline ends. The germline CDR1 and CDR2 sequences are MNHNS and SASEGT. The DNA of the CDR3 is TGTGCCAGCAGATGGGAGGATTACAATGAGCAGTTCTTC. It codes for CASRWEDYNEQFF.

The V gene is TRBV7-8, the J gene TRBJ1-1, with D uncertain. This CDR3 has 15 amino acids. Trimming removed 1 base from V and 9 bases from J, with 18 bases in between. Per germline, CDR1 SGHVS and CDR2 FQNEAQ. The CDR3 nucleotides read TGTGCCAGCAGCTTAGGGGTAGACGGCATGGGAAAAGCTTTCTTT. Translation gives CASSLGVDGMGKAFF.

There are many counts of this clonotype. The chain combines TRBV9 with TRBJ2-7, with D possibly matching TRBD2 (5 bases). Per the germline V gene, CDR1 is SGDLS and CDR2 is YYNGEE. V lost 4 bases to trimming and J lost 6 bases, with 14 bases between them. This CDR3 has 13 residues. The CDR3 DNA sequence: TGTGCCAGCAGCAGTGCTCGGGCGGGCGAGCAGTACTTC. This encodes CASSSARAGEQYF.

The chain combines TRBV11-2 with TRBJ2-5, with no clear D. The ends were cut back, 2 bases at V and 6 bases at J, with 10 bases in the middle. There are 13 residues in the CDR3. CDR1 SGHAT and CDR2 FQNNGV come from the germline V gene. The CDR3 reads CASSLNRKQTQYF. Here the CDR3 DNA reads TGTGCCAGCAGCTTAAACCGGAAACAGACCCAGTACTTC. The variable domain in full, with the rest retrieved from reference TRBV11-2 and TRBJ2-5, is EAGVAQSPRYKIIEKRQSVAFWCNPISGHATLYWYQQILGQGPKLLIQFQNNGVVDDSQLPKDRFSAERLKGVDSTLKIQPAKLEDSAVYLCASSLNRKQTQYFGPGTRLLVL.

The rearrangement joins TRBV5-8 to TRBJ2-3; 7 bases are a match to TRBD2. Germline assignment: CDR1 SGHTS and CDR2 YDEGEE. J lost 9 bases, V lost 0 bases, and 7 bases had no gene match. This CDR3 has 14 residues. The CDR3 sequence: CASSLVTSVMTQYF. CDR3 bases: TGTGCCAGCAGCTTGGTTACTAGCGTTATGACGCAGTATTTT.

To note about this clonotype: This may stem from a read error, because a much larger clone lies one nucleotide away. The chain joins TRBV6-1 to TRBJ2-1, with 10 bases fitting TRBD1. CDR3 length equals 11 residues. The germline V gene has CDR1 MNHNS and CDR2 SASEGT. The CDR3 nucleotides are TGTGCCGGCAGTGACAGGGGGCGGCAGTTCTTC. Translation gives CAGSDRGRQFF.

As to this clonotype: This may be a read error: a much more frequent sequence differs by one nucleotide. The V and J genes are TRBV6-1 and TRBJ2-3; TRBD2 might be the D (5 bases). Germline-derived CDR1 and CDR2 are MNHNS and SASEGT. The CDR3 has 13 amino acids. Trimming took off 8 bases at V and 6 bases at J, with 15 bases between the two ends. CDR3 sequence reads: CASPRKPGDTQYF. Written as DNA, the CDR3 is TGTGCCAGCCCTAGGAAACCGGGGGATACGCAGTATTTT.

The CDR3 bases are TGCAGTACTACCGCCGGGTATAGCGGGAGGAACACAGATACGCAGTATTTT. Its protein product is CSTTAGYSGRNTDTQYF. The chain links TRBV20-1 to TRBJ2-3; 10 bases line up with TRBD2. The V and J ends lost 8 bases and 2 bases, in that order; junction bases with no gene match: 16. This CDR3 is 17 amino acids long. From germline, CDR1 is DFQATT and CDR2 SNEGSKA (reference sequence).

This clonotype was recorded many times. The chain has TRBV5-6 and TRBJ2-2; D may be TRBD1 (6 bases). From germline, CDR1 is SGHDT and CDR2 YYEEEE. The CDR3 totals 16 residues. The V gene lost 4 bases and the J gene lost 0 bases, with 13 bases spanning the gap. The CDR3 coding sequence is TGTGCCAGCAGCGCATTGGACAGACCGAACACCGGGGAGCTGTTTTTT. Its protein product is CASSALDRPNTGELFF.

This chain links TRBV29-1 with TRBJ2-7; unclear D gene. This CDR3 contains 13 residues. Per germline, CDR1 SQVTM and CDR2 ANQGSEA. This CDR3 reads CNVERMNGYEQYF. CDR3 sequence (DNA): TGCAATGTTGAAAGGATGAATGGCTACGAGCAGTACTTC.

J is TRBJ2-1 and V is TRBV7-9; D possibly matches TRBD1 or TRBD2 (6 bases each). This CDR3 contains 13 residues. Germline-derived CDR1 and CDR2 are SEHNR and FQNEAQ (reference sequence). V was clipped by 3 bases and J by 13 bases, with 16 bases between them. This CDR3 is CASSFGGGGSQFF. The CDR3 DNA follows: TGTGCCAGCAGCTTCGGAGGGGGTGGTAGCCAGTTCTTC.

This clonotype was seen once. V usage is TRBV5-1 and J usage is TRBJ1-1, with 7 bases lining up with TRBD1. V lost 8 bases to trimming and J lost 6 bases; unmatched junction nucleotides: 13. The CDR3 spans 14 residues. Germline V lookup: CDR1 SGHRS, CDR2 YFSETQ. The CDR3 protein is CASSMRGGFAEAFF. The CDR3 nucleotides read TGCGCCAGTAGCATGCGAGGGGGCTTCGCTGAAGCTTTCTTT.

In the case of this clonotype: Because it lacks the conserved phenylalanine or tryptophan at the end, this CDR3 is likely a read error. The chain uses TRBV12-3 or TRBV12-4 and TRBJ1-4, with D possibly being TRBD1 (6 bases). The CDR3 is 15 residues long. The V end was cut by 4 bases, the J end by 10 bases, with 19 bases between. The chain's CDR3 is CASSSPRGGDVKLFL. CDR3 sequence (DNA): TGTGCCAGCAGTTCCCCGCGGGGGGGCGATGTAAAACTGTTTCTT.